This T cell receptor (beta chain) was profiled in a study of long-term antiretroviral therapy in people with HIV. Regarding the study as a whole: Within the repertoire, clones expanded before ART were dominant at all time points. CDR3 length ranges were narrower in HIV repertoires than in controls. No data were available on ART adherence, viral resistance or therapy changes.

The CDR3 is made up of 17 amino acids. V was pared by 1 base and J by 3 bases, with 16 bases between. Germline CDR1 and CDR2: LNHDA and SQIVND (reference sequence). The run of the v3.0 immunoSEQ assay was at survey level. Researchers set sequencing to target about 35,000-55,000 T-cell genomes per sample. The table came from immunoSEQ multiplex PCR; TCRdb's copy has only in-frame clones and leaves some out. The sample lists 25,000 to 30,000 clones, 70% to 90% occurring once. Comment on this clone: Its target is unknown.

Source: unsorted PBMCs, taken 1.8 years after starting antiretroviral therapy. This clonotype was sampled from a woman between 18 and 30 years old with HIV. This chain joins TRBV19 and TRBJ1-5; D is possibly TRBD1 (5 bases). In nucleotides, the CDR3 is TGTGCCAGTAGTATAGCTAACGGCAGGGCTGACAATCAGCCCCAGCATTTT. It translates to CASSIANGRADNQPQHF. The full variable domain, with the rest looked up from reference TRBV19 and TRBJ1-5, is DGGITQSPKYLFRKEGQNVTLSCEQNLNHDAMYWYRQDPGQGLRLIYYSQIVNDFQKGDIAEGYSVSREKKESFPLTVTSAQKNPTAFYLCASSIANGRADNQPQHFGDGTRLSIL.